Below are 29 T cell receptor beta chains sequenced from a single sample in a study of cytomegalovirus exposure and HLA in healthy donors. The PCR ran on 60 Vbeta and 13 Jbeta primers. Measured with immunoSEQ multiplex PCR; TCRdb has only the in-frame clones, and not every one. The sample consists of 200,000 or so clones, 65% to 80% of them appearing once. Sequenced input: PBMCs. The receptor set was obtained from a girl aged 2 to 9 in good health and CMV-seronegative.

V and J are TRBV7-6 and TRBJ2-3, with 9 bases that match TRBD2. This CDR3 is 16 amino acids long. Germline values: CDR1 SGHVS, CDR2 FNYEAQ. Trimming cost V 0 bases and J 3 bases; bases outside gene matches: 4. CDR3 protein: CASSLAAGGKTDTQYF. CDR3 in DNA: TGTGCCAGCAGCTTAGCGGCGGGGGGGAAAACAGATACGCAGTATTTT.

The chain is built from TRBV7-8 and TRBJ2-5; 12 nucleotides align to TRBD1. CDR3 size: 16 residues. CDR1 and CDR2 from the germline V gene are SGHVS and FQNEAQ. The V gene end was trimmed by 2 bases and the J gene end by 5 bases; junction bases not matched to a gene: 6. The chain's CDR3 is CASSLWRDRGQETQYF. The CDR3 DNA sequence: TGTGCCAGCAGCTTATGGCGGGACAGGGGGCAGGAGACCCAGTACTTC.

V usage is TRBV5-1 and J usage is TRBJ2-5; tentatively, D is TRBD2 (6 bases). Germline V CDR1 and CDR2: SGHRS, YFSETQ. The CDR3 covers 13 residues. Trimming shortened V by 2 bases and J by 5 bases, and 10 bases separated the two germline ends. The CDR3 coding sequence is TGCGCCAGCAGCTTCGGGAGCAGTGAGACCCAGTACTTC. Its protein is CASSFGSSETQYF.

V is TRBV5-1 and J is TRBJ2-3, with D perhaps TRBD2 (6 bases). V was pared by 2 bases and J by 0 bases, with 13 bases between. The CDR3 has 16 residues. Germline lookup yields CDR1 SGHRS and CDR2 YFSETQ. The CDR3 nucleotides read TGCGCCAGCAGCTTCTATAGCGGATCTAGCACAGATACGCAGTATTTT. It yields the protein CASSFYSGSSTDTQYF.

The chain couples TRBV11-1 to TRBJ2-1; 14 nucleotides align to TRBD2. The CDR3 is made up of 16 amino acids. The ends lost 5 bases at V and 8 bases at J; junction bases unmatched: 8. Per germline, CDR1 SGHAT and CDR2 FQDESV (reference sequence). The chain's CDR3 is CASSPGLAGGGDEQFF. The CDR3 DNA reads TGTGCCAGCAGCCCCGGACTAGCGGGGGGCGGGGATGAGCAGTTCTTC.

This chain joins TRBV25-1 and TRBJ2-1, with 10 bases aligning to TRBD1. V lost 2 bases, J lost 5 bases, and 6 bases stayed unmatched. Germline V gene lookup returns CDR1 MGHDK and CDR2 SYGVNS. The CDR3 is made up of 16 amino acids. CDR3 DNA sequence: TGTGCCAGCAGTGAAGGGGGACAGGGGTACCACAATGAGCAGTTCTTC. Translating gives CASSEGGQGYHNEQFF.

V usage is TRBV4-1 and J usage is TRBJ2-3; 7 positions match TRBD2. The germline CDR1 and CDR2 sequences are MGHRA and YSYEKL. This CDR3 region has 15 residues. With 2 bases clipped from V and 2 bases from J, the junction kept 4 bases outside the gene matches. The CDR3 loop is CASSQTGTNTDTQYF. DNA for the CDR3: TGCGCCAGCAGCCAAACCGGGACTAACACAGATACGCAGTATTTT.

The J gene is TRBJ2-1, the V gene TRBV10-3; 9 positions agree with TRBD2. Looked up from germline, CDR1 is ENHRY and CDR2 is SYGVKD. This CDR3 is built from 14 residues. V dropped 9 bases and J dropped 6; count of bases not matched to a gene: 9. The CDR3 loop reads CAIRTGTSSNEQFF. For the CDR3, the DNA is TGTGCCATTCGAACCGGGACTAGCAGCAATGAGCAGTTCTTC.

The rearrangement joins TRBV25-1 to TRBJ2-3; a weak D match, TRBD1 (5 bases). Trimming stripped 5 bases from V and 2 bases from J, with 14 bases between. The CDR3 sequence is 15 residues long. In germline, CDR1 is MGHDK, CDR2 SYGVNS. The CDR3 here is CASSQWGGPTDTQYF. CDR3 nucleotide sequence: TGTGCCAGCAGTCAATGGGGCGGCCCCACAGATACGCAGTATTTT.

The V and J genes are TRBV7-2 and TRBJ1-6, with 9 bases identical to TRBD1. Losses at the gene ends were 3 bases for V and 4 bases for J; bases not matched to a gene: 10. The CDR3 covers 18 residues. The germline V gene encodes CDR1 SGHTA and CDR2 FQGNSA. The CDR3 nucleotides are TGTGCCAGCAGCTTGGGATGGGGACAGGGTGCATATAATTCACCCCTCCACTTT. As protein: CASSLGWGQGAYNSPLHF. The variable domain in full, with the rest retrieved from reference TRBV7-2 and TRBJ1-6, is GAGVSQSPSNKVTEKGKDVELRCDPISGHTALYWYRQSLGQGLEFLIYFQGNSAPDKSGLPSDRFSAERTGGSVSTLTIQRTQQEDSAVYLCASSLGWGQGAYNSPLHFGNGTRLTVT.

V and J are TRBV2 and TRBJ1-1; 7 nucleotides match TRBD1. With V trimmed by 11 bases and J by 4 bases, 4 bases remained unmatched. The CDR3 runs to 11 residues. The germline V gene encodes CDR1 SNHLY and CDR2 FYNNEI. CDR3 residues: CAGTEFTEAFF. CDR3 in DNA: TGTGCCGGGACAGAGTTCACTGAAGCTTTCTTT.

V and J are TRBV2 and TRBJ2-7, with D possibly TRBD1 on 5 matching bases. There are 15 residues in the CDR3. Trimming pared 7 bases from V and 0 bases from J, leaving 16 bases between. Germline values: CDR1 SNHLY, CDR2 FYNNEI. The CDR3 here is CASMGLDSSSYEQYF. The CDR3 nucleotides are TGTGCCAGCATGGGGCTCGACAGCAGCTCCTACGAGCAGTACTTC.

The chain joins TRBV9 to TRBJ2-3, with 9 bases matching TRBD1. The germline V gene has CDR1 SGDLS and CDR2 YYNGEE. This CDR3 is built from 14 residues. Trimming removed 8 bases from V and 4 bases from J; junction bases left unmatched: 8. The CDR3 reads CASNRQGGSDTQYF. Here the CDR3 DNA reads TGTGCCAGTAACCGACAGGGGGGCTCAGATACGCAGTATTTT.

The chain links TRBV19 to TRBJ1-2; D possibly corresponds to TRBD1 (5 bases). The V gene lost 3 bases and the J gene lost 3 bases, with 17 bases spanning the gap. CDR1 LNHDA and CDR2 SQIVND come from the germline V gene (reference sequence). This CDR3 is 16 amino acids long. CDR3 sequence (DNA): TGTGCCAGTAGTATCCGGACATCTCCACTCCACTATGGCTACACCTTC. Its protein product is CASSIRTSPLHYGYTF.

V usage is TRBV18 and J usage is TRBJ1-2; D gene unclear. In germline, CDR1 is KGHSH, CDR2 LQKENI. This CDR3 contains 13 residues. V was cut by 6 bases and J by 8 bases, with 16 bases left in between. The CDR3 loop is CASSQREAGGYTF. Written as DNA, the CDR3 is TGTGCCAGCTCTCAACGGGAGGCGGGGGGCTACACCTTC.

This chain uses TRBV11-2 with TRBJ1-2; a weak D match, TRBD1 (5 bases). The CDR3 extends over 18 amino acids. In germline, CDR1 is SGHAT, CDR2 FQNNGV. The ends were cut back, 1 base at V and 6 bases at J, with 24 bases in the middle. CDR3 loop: CASSLVKVKRAGNNGYTF. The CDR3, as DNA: TGTGCCAGCAGCTTAGTAAAAGTTAAAAGGGCAGGGAATAATGGCTACACCTTC. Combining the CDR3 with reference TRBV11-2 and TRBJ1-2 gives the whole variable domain EAGVAQSPRYKIIEKRQSVAFWCNPISGHATLYWYQQILGQGPKLLIQFQNNGVVDDSQLPKDRFSAERLKGVDSTLKIQPAKLEDSAVYLCASSLVKVKRAGNNGYTFGSGTRLTVV.

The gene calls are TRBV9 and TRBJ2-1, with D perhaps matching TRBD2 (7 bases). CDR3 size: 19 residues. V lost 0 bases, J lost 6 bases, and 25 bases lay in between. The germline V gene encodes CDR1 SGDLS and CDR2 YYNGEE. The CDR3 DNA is TGTGCCAGCAGCGTAGGGCTGGGGGGGCACCACCCACGGTCCAATGAGCAGTTCTTC. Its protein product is CASSVGLGGHHPRSNEQFF.

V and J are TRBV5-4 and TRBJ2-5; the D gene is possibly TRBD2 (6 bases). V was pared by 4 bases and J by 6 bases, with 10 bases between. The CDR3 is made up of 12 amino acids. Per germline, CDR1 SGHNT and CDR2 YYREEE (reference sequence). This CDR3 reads CASSPGGQTQYF. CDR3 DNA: TGTGCCAGCAGCCCCGGAGGGCAGACCCAGTACTTC.

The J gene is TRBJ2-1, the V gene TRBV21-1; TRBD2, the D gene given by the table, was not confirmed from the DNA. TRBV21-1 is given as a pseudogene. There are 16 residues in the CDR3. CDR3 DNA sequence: TGTGCCAGCAGCAAAGCGCGGCGGGAGGGCCTCAATGAGCAGTTCTTC. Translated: CASSKARREGLNEQFF.

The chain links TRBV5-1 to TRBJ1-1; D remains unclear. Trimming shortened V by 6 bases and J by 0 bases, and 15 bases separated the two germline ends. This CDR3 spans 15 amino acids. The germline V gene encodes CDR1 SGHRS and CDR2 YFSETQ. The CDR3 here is CASNPTPGLNTEAFF. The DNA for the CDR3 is TGCGCCAGCAACCCCACCCCAGGCCTGAACACTGAAGCTTTCTTT.

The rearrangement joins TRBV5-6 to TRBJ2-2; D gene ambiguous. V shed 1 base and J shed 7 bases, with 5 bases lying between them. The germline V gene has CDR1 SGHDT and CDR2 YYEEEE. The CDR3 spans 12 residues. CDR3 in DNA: TGTGCCAGCAGCTTGCACTACGGGGAGCTGTTTTTT. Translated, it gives CASSLHYGELFF. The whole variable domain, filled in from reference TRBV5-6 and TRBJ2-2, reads DAGVTQSPTHLIKTRGQQVTLRCSPKSGHDTVSWYQQALGQGPQFIFQYYEEEERQRGNFPDRFSGHQFPNYSSELNVNALLLGDSALYLCASSLHYGELFFGEGSRLTVL.

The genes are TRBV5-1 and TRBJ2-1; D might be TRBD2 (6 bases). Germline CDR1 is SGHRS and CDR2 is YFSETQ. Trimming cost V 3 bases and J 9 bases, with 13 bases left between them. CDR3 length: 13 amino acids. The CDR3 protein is CASSSYQGGEQFF. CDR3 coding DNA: TGCGCCAGCAGCTCATATCAGGGAGGTGAGCAGTTCTTC.

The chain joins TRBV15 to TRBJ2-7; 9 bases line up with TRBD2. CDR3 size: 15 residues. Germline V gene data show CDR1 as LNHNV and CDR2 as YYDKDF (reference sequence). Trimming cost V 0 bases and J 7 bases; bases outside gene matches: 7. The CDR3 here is CATSRDQAGGGEQYF. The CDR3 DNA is TGTGCCACCAGCAGAGATCAGGCGGGAGGGGGGGAGCAGTACTTC.

The CDR3: CASHTGVYGYTF. The DNA for the CDR3 is TGTGCCAGCCATACAGGGGTCTATGGCTACACCTTC. This chain uses TRBV6-5 with TRBJ1-2; TRBD1 matches at 7 bases. V dropped 8 bases and J dropped 4; count of bases not matched to a gene: 4. Germline V gene lookup returns CDR1 MNHEY and CDR2 SVGAGI. The CDR3 sequence is 12 residues long.

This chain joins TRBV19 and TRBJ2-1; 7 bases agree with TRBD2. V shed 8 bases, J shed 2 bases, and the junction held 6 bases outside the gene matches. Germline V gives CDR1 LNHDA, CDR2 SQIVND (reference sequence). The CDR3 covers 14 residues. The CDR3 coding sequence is TGTGCCAGTGCTACGGGAGGCCCCTACAATGAGCAGTTCTTC. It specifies CASATGGPYNEQFF.

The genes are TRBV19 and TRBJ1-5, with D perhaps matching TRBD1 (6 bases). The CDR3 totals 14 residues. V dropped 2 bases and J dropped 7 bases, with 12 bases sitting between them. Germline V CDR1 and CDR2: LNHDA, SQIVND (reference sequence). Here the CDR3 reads CASSILRGRQPQHF. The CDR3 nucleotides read TGTGCCAGTAGTATACTCAGGGGTAGGCAGCCCCAGCATTTT.

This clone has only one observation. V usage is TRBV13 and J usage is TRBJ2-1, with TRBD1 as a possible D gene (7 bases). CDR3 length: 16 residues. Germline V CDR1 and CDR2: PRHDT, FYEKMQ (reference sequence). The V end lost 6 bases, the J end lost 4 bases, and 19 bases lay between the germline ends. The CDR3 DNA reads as TGTGCCAGCAGGGTGGGGCGGGACAGCTTTTACAATGAGCAGTTCTTC. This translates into CASRVGRDSFYNEQFF.

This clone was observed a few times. CDR3 nucleotides: TGCGCCAGCAGCCTTGCCGGGGGGGATTCACCCCTCCACTTT. This sequence encodes CASSLAGGDSPLHF. This chain joins TRBV5-1 and TRBJ1-6; D is perhaps TRBD1 (5 bases). This CDR3 has 14 residues. V shed 4 bases and J shed 8 bases, with 13 bases lying between them. Germline CDR1 is SGHRS and CDR2 is YFSETQ.

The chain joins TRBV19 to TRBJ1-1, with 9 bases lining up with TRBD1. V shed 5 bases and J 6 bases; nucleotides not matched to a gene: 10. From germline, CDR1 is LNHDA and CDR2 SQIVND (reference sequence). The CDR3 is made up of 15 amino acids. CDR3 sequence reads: CASSDTGTGRSEAFF. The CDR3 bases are TGTGCCAGTAGTGATACCGGGACAGGGAGGTCTGAAGCTTTCTTT.